This T cell receptor beta chain was profiled in a study of OX40 agonist ivuxolimab in advanced cancers. Study as a whole: Of the participants, approximately 44% had some prior anti-PD-1, anti-PD-L1 or anti-CTLA-4 therapy, which was allowed.

V lost 0 bases to trimming and J lost 0 bases, with 11 bases between them. CDR1 MNHEY and CDR2 SVGAGI come from the germline V gene. The CDR3 has 16 amino acids. Patients who had autoimmune disease history or got systemic immunosuppression were left out. The assay was immunoSEQ multiplex PCR, and TCRdb's table has in-frame clones only and misses some. This table holds 100,000 to 150,000 clones, less than 95% found once. The sequence came from an adult with an advanced solid tumor such as melanoma, head and neck, liver or kidney cancer. The sequencing here drew on CD4+ or CD8+ T cells sorted from blood, taken in a trial of the OX40 agonist ivuxolimab. V and J are TRBV6-5 and TRBJ1-1; no clear D. CDR3 sequence: CASSYSIWTVNTEAFF. The CDR3 coding sequence is TGTGCCAGCAGTTACTCGATCTGGACGGTGAACACTGAAGCTTTCTTT.